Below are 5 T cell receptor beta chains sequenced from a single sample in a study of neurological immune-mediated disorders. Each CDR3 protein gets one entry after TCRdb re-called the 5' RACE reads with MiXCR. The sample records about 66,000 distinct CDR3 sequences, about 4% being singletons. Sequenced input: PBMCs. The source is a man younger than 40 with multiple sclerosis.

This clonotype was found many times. The CDR3: CASSQDYSGFSYEQYF. The CDR3 coding sequence is TGCGCCAGCAGCCAAGATTATTCGGGTTTTTCCTACGAGCAGTACTTC. This chain joins TRBV4-1 and TRBJ2-7; D not certain. The length of the CDR3 is 16 residues. V gave up 0 bases and J gave up 1 base, with 13 bases separating them. Germline V gene data show CDR1 as MGHRA and CDR2 as YSYEKL.

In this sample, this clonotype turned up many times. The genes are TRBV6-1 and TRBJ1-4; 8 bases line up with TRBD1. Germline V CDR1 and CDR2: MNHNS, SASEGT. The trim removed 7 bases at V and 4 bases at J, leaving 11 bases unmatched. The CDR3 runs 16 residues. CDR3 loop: CASTEGLTGVNEKLFF. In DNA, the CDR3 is TGTGCCAGCACCGAAGGTTTGACAGGGGTTAATGAAAAACTGTTTTTT.

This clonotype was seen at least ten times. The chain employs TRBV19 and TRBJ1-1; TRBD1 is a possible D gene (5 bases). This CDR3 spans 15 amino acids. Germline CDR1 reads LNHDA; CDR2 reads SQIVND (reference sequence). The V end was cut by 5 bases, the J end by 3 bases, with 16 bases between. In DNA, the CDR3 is TGTGCCAGTAGTGAGGGGCGTGGAAGGTACACTGAAGCTTTCTTT. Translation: CASSEGRGRYTEAFF. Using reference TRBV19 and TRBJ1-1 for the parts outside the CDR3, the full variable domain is DGGITQSPKYLFRKEGQNVTLSCEQNLNHDAMYWYRQDPGQGLRLIYYSQIVNDFQKGDIAEGYSVSREKKESFPLTVTSAQKNPTAFYLCASSEGRGRYTEAFFGQGTRLTVV.

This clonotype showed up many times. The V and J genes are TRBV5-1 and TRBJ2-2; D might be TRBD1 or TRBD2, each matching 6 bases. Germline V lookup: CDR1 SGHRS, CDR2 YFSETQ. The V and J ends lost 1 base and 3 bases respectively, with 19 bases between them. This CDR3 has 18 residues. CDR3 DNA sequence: TGCGCCAGCAGCTTGCCCGAACGGGGGCCGGGGGACACCGGGGAGCTGTTTTTT. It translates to CASSLPERGPGDTGELFF.

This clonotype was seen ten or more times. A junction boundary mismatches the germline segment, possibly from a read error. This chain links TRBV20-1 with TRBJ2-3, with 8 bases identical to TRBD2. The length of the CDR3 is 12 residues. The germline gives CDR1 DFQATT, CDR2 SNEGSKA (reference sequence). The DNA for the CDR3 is TGCAGTACTAGCGGCGGCACAGATACGCAGTATTTT. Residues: CSTSGGTDTQYF.